A selection of T cell receptor beta chains follows, all from one sample in a study of blood T cell repertoires in COVID-19. The method was immunoSEQ multiplex PCR; TCRdb's version includes in-frame clones alone and lacks a portion of them. The profile covers some 200,000 clones, with 81% appearing a single time and approximately 12% taken by the ten largest. The sequenced sample consisted of peripheral blood. These receptors were taken from an elderly woman with COVID-19, enrolled during active disease. Both conserved end residues are part of each CDR3. D genes are given only for firm matches. Rows may omit the clone size; those that give it use once, few, many or a size class.

clone size	D gene	V gene	J gene	CDR3 protein	CDR3 DNA
.	.	TRBV7-2	TRBJ2-4	CASSLVGYYENIQYF	TGTGCCAGCAGCTTAGTCGGCTACTATGAAAACATTCAGTACTTC
.	TRBD1	TRBV5-1	TRBJ2-7	CASSFTGEGQYF	TGCGCCAGCAGCTTTACAGGGGAAGGGCAGTACTTC
.	TRBD2	TRBV5-1	TRBJ2-1	CASSLASGGNEQFF	TGCGCCAGCAGCTTGGCTAGCGGGGGCAATGAGCAGTTCTTC
.	TRBD1	TRBV10-3	TRBJ2-7	CAIGRTGGPYEQYF	TGTGCCATCGGAAGGACAGGGGGCCCCTACGAGCAGTACTTC
.	TRBD1	TRBV5-4	TRBJ1-4	CASSLSRPGGFEKLFF	TGTGCCAGCAGCTTGAGTAGACCAGGGGGCTTTGAAAAACTGTTTTTT
.	TRBD1	TRBV3-1/TRBV3-2	TRBJ1-1	CASSQDDRDTEAFF	TGTGCCAGCAGCCAAGATGACAGGGACACTGAAGCTTTCTTT
.	TRBD1	TRBV18	TRBJ1-1	CASSLPRRQGGYEAFF	TGTGCCAGCTCACTACCGCGGAGACAGGGGGGCTATGAAGCTTTCTTT
.	.	TRBV7-9	TRBJ1-6	CASTPRQNSPLHF	TGTGCCAGCACACCCCGACAGAATTCACCCCTCCACTTT
once	TRBD1	TRBV9	TRBJ1-2	CASSRTTTGQAGRWSDRNGYTF	TGTGCCAGCAGCCGCACGACCACGGGACAGGCGGGTCGCTGGAGTGACAGGAATGGCTACACCTTC
.	.	TRBV18	TRBJ2-5	CASSRTRTAQETQYF	TGTGCCAGCTCCCGAACCCGGACTGCCCAAGAGACCCAGTACTTC
.	.	TRBV6-5	TRBJ1-6	CASSYFLGRNSPLHF	TGTGCCAGCAGTTACTTCCTGGGGAGGAATTCACCCCTCCACTTT
.	TRBD2	TRBV5-1	TRBJ2-5	CASSLMGEGTETQYF	TGCGCCAGCAGCTTGATGGGGGAGGGGACGGAGACCCAGTACTTC
.	TRBD1	TRBV18	TRBJ1-3	CASSTGTGFSNSGNTIYF	TGTGCCAGCTCAACCGGGACAGGCTTTTCCAACTCTGGAAACACCATATATTTT
.	TRBD2	TRBV28	TRBJ2-4	CASSQLLAGVAKNIQYF	TGTGCCAGCAGTCAACTTCTAGCGGGAGTTGCCAAAAACATTCAGTACTTC
.	.	TRBV12-3/TRBV12-4	TRBJ2-7	CASSSPHVYEQYF	TGCGCCAGCAGTTCCCCCCATGTCTACGAGCAGTACTTC
many	TRBD1	TRBV2	TRBJ1-2	CATSPDRDWGYTF	TGTGCCACCTCTCCGGACAGGGATTGGGGCTACACCTTC
.	TRBD1	TRBV2	TRBJ2-7	CAWNRGPPYEQYF	TGTGCCTGGAACAGGGGTCCTCCCTACGAGCAGTACTTC
.	.	TRBV7-2	TRBJ1-2	CASSLTYREGGYTF	TGTGCCAGCAGCTTAACTTACAGGGAGGGTGGCTACACCTTC
few	.	TRBV3-1/TRBV3-2	TRBJ2-3	CASISPGNTQYF	TGTGCCAGCATAAGTCCGGGGAATACGCAGTATTTT
.	.	TRBV7-8	TRBJ2-5	CASSLVPTNQETQYF	TGTGCCAGCAGCTTAGTACCTACGAACCAAGAGACCCAGTACTTC
.	TRBD1	TRBV2	TRBJ2-7	CASSGSGTGGYEQYF	TGTGCCAGCAGTGGTTCCGGGACAGGGGGCTACGAGCAGTACTTC
.	TRBD1	TRBV5-1	TRBJ1-1	CASRIRTGNTEAFF	TGCGCCAGCAGAATCCGGACAGGGAACACTGAAGCTTTCTTT
.	.	TRBV11-2	TRBJ1-2	CASSSSGESQGYTF	TGTGCCAGCAGCTCGAGCGGTGAGAGCCAAGGCTACACCTTC
.	TRBD2	TRBV19	TRBJ2-1	CASRERGGTFYNEQFF	TGTGCCAGTAGGGAGCGGGGGGGCACGTTCTACAATGAGCAGTTCTTC
few	.	TRBV6-2/TRBV6-3	TRBJ2-3	CASSPQSDTQYF	TGTGCCAGCAGCCCTCAGTCAGATACGCAGTATTTT
.	TRBD1	TRBV6-6	TRBJ1-5	CAGKGGRDQPQHF	TGTGCCGGAAAAGGGGGCCGGGATCAGCCCCAGCATTTT
.	.	TRBV29-1	TRBJ1-4	CSVDPGAGEKLFF	TGCAGCGTTGACCCAGGGGCTGGTGAAAAACTGTTTTTT
once	TRBD2	TRBV27	TRBJ2-3	CASSLRASGKGDTQYF	TGTGCCAGCAGTTTACGGGCTAGCGGGAAGGGGGATACGCAGTATTTT
.	TRBD1	TRBV29-1	TRBJ1-2	CSVEEYVGTESLYGYTF	TGCAGCGTTGAAGAGTATGTTGGGACAGAGAGTCTCTATGGCTACACCTTC
.	.	TRBV28	TRBJ2-7	CASSFSIPYEQYF	TGTGCCAGCAGTTTTAGCATTCCCTACGAGCAGTACTTC
.	.	TRBV5-8	TRBJ1-1	CASRTRGNTEAFF	TGTGCCAGCAGGACGCGGGGGAACACTGAAGCTTTCTTT
.	TRBD1	TRBV6-1	TRBJ1-4	CASSEAPGTGEEKLFF	TGTGCCAGCAGTGAAGCTCCCGGGACAGGAGAGGAAAAACTGTTTTTT
.	.	TRBV15	TRBJ2-3	CATSRDPPHRAHTDTQYF	TGTGCCACCAGCAGAGACCCCCCCCACAGGGCCCACACAGATACGCAGTATTTT
.	TRBD2	TRBV7-6	TRBJ2-3	CASSPEGLAGSGDTQYF	TGTGCCAGCAGCCCCGAGGGACTAGCGGGAAGCGGAGATACGCAGTATTTT
.	.	TRBV4-1	TRBJ1-1	CASSQLGGGSMRGAFF	TGCGCCAGCAGCCAGCTCGGCGGGGGTTCGATGCGTGGGGCTTTCTTT
.	TRBD1	TRBV13	TRBJ1-1	CASSRWDRSILNTEAFF	TGTGCCAGCAGCCGCTGGGACAGGAGTATCTTGAACACTGAAGCTTTCTTT
.	.	TRBV19	TRBJ1-2	CASSIPPGFPPDYGYTF	TGTGCCAGTAGTATCCCCCCAGGGTTCCCTCCGGACTATGGCTACACCTTC
.	.	TRBV14	TRBJ1-1	CASSQTTEGTEAFF	TGTGCCAGCAGCCAGACAACTGAGGGTACTGAAGCTTTCTTT
.	TRBD1	TRBV7-8	TRBJ1-2	CASSPSRQGKGRGYTF	TGTGCCAGCAGCCCCAGCCGACAGGGTAAAGGGCGAGGCTACACCTTC
.	.	TRBV5-1	TRBJ2-2	CASSTIPGAGELFF	TGCGCCAGCAGCACTATACCGGGAGCCGGGGAGCTGTTTTTT
.	TRBD2	TRBV4-1	TRBJ2-5	CASSQEAGGSKETQYF	TGCGCCAGCAGCCAAGAAGCGGGGGGCTCGAAAGAGACCCAGTACTTC
.	TRBD1	TRBV24-1	TRBJ1-2	CATSDLPWTGKF	TGTGCCACCAGTGATTTGCCTTGGACAGGAAAGTTC
few	TRBD1	TRBV30	TRBJ1-3	CAWAQGQGPGNTIYF	TGTGCCTGGGCACAGGGACAGGGGCCTGGAAACACCATATATTTT
.	TRBD1	TRBV5-6	TRBJ2-7	CASSRLRDRGTHEQYF	TGTGCCAGCAGCCGACTCAGGGACAGGGGGACCCACGAGCAGTACTTC
.	TRBD1	TRBV4-2	TRBJ1-1	CASSHGTGVNTEAFF	TGTGCCAGCAGCCATGGGACAGGGGTGAACACTGAAGCTTTCTTT